What follows are 8 T cell receptor beta chains derived from one specimen sequenced in a study of T-cell memory formation after mild COVID-19. TCRdb recomputed calls from the 5' RACE reads with MiXCR, one row per CDR3 protein. The table lists roughly 600,000 distinct CDR3 sequences, roughly 17% of them singletons. Material: PBMCs or a T cell subset sorted from them (not recorded which). These receptors came from an adult woman who had mild COVID-19 (a few samples of this study predate the infection). Cell type and time point are not known.

The chain combines TRBV6-1 with TRBJ2-2; 7 bases align to TRBD1. The V gene's germline CDR1 is MNHNS and CDR2 SASEGT. This CDR3 contains 16 residues. J was trimmed by 6 bases and V by 6 bases; bases with no gene match: 13. The chain's CDR3 is CASRVEGKGTAGELFF. The DNA of the CDR3 is TGTGCCAGCAGAGTCGAAGGGAAGGGGACAGCCGGGGAGCTGTTTTTT.

Many counts were recorded for this clonotype. V and J are TRBV4-1 and TRBJ2-1, with TRBD2 identical over 10 bases. The CDR3 has 18 amino acids. Trimming at V came to 1 base and at J to 4 bases, leaving 10 bases not matched to a gene. CDR1 and CDR2 (germline): MGHRA, YSYEKL. The CDR3 nucleotides are TGCGCCAGCAGCCAAGGGATTTTCGGTAGCGGGGGGTACAATGAGCAGTTCTTC. Translated: CASSQGIFGSGGYNEQFF.

This clonotype has just a few counts. J is TRBJ2-7 and V is TRBV20-1; 8 positions match TRBD2. Per the germline V gene, CDR1 is DFQATT and CDR2 is SNEGSKA (reference sequence). The CDR3 loop spans 14 amino acids. V was clipped by 4 bases and J by 6 bases; unmatched bases: 11. The CDR3 reads CSATMPGLETEQYF. The CDR3 coding sequence is TGCAGTGCTACAATGCCGGGACTAGAGACCGAGCAGTACTTC.

This clonotype was detected many times. This chain links TRBV3-1 with TRBJ1-5; D gene uncertain. CDR3 length: 13 amino acids. Trimming took off 6 bases at V and 0 bases at J, with 6 bases between the two ends. Germline values: CDR1 LGHDT, CDR2 YNNKEL (reference sequence). The CDR3 sequence is CASSPDSNQPQHF. As DNA, the CDR3 is TGTGCCAGCAGTCCCGATAGCAATCAGCCCCAGCATTTT.

The chain uses TRBV12-3 or TRBV12-4 and TRBJ1-1, with 7 bases matching TRBD1. The CDR3 extends over 13 amino acids. The V gene end was trimmed by 5 bases and the J gene end by 5 bases; junction bases not matched to a gene: 5. This CDR3 reads CASSNDRVTEAFF. The CDR3, as DNA: TGTGCCAGCAGTAACGACAGGGTGACTGAAGCTTTCTTT.

This chain uses TRBV7-9 with TRBJ1-6; TRBD1 agrees at 8 bases. The germline gives CDR1 SEHNR, CDR2 FQNEAQ (reference sequence). V dropped 4 bases and J dropped 7; count of bases not matched to a gene: 6. CDR3 length: 15 residues. The CDR3 DNA is TGTGCCAGCAGCTCGTCGGACAGGGAAAATTCACCCCTCCACTTT. Translating it yields CASSSSDRENSPLHF. Full variable domain (rest looked up from reference TRBV7-9 and TRBJ1-6): DTGVSQNPRHKITKRGQNVTFRCDPISEHNRLYWYRQTLGQGPEFLTYFQNEAQLEKSRLLSDRFSAERPKGSFSTLEIQRTEQGDSAMYLCASSSSDRENSPLHFGNGTRLTVT.

There are a few counts of this clonotype. The chain couples TRBV24-1 to TRBJ2-3, with 9 bases aligning to TRBD2. CDR1 is KGHDR and CDR2 is SFDVKD in the germline V gene. The CDR3 loop spans 17 amino acids. V shed 3 bases and J 3 bases; nucleotides not matched to a gene: 9. The CDR3 nucleotides are TGTGCCACCAGTGATCAATGGACTAGCGCCCAAACAGATACGCAGTATTTT. This encodes CATSDQWTSAQTDTQYF.

The chain uses TRBV7-9 and TRBJ2-1; D may be TRBD1 or TRBD2 (5 bases each). The CDR3 loop spans 14 amino acids. The V and J ends lost 5 bases and 12 bases respectively, with 20 bases between them. Germline V CDR1 and CDR2: SEHNR, FQNEAQ (reference sequence). This CDR3 is CASSTLTRGKGQFF. In DNA, the CDR3 is TGTGCCAGCAGCACCCTCACACGGGGCAAAGGGCAGTTCTTC.